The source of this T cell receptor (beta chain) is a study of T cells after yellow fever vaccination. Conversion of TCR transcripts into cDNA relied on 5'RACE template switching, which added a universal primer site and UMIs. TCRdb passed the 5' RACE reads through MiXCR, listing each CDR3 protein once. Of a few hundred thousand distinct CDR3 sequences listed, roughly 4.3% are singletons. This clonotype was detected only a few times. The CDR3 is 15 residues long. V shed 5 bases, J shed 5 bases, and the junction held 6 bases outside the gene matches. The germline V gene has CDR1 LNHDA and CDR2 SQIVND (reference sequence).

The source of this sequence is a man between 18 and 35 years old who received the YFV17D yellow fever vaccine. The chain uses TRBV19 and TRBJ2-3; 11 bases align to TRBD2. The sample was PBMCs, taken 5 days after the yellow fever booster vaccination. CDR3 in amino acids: CASSATSGTQDTQYF. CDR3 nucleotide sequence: TGTGCCAGTAGTGCGACTAGCGGGACCCAAGATACGCAGTATTTT.